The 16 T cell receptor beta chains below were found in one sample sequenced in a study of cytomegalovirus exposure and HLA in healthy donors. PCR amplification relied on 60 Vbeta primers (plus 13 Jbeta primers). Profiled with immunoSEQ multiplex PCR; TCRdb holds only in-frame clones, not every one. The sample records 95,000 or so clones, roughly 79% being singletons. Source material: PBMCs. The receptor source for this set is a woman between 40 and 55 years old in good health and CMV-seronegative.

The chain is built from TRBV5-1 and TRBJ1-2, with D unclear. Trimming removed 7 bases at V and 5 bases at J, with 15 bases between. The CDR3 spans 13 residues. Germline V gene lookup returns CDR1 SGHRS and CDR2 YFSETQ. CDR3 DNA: TGCGCCAGCTCTCCTGAGGGCCGGTATGGCTACACCTTC. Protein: CASSPEGRYGYTF.

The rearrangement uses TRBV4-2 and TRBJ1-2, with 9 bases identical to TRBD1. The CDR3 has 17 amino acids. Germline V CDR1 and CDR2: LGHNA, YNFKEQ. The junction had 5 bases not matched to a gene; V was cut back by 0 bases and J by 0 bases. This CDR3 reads CASSQDLRTGANYGYTF. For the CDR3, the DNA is TGTGCCAGCAGCCAAGATCTACGGACAGGGGCTAACTATGGCTACACCTTC.

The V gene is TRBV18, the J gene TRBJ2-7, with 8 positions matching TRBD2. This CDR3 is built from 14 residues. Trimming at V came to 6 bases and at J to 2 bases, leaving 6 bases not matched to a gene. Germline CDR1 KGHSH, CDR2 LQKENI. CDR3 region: CASSPSGGPYEQYF. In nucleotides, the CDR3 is TGTGCCAGCTCCCCAAGCGGGGGACCCTACGAGCAGTACTTC. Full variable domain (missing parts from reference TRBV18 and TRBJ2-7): NAGVMQNPRHLVRRRGQEARLRCSPMKGHSHVYWYRQLPEEGLKFMVYLQKENIIDESGMPKERFSAEFPKEGPSILRIQQVVRGDSAAYFCASSPSGGPYEQYFGPGTRLTVT.

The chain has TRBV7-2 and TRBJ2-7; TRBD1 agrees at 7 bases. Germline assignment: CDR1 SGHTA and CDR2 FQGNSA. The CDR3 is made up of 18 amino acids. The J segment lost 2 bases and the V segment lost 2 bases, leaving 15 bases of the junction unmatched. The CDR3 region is CASSLRIGTGQSAYEQYF. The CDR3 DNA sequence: TGTGCCAGCAGCTTACGCATCGGGACGGGACAGTCAGCCTACGAGCAGTACTTC.

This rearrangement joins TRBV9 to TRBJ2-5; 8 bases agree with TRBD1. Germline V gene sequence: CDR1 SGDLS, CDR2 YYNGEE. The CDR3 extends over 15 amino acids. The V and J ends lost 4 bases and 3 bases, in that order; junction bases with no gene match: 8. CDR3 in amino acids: CASSTGTGIEETQYF. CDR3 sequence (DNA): TGTGCCAGCAGCACCGGGACAGGCATAGAAGAGACCCAGTACTTC.

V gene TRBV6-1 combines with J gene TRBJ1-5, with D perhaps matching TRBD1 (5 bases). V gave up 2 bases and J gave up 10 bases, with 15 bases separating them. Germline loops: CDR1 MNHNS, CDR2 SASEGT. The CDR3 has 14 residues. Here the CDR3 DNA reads TGTGCCAGCAGTGAACAGGGCAGCAGATCACCCCAGCATTTT. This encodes CASSEQGSRSPQHF.

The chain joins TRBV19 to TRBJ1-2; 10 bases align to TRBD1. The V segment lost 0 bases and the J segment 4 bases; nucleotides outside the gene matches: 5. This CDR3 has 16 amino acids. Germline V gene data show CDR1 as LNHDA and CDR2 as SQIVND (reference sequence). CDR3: CASSIDDRGQSYGYTF. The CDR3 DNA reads TGTGCCAGTAGTATAGACGACAGGGGGCAAAGCTATGGCTACACCTTC.

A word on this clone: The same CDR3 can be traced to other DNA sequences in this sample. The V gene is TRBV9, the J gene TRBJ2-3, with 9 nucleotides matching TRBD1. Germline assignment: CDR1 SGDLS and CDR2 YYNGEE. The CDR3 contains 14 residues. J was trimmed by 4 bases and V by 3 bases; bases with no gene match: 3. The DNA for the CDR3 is TGTGCCAGCAGCGCCGGACAGGGGCCAGATACGCAGTATTTT. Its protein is CASSAGQGPDTQYF.

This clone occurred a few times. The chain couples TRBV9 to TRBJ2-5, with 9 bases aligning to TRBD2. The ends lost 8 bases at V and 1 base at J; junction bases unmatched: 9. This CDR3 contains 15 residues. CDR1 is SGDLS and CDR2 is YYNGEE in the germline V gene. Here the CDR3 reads CARRGGRQGQETQYF. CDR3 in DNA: TGTGCCAGGCGGGGGGGCCGGCAAGGCCAAGAGACCCAGTACTTC.

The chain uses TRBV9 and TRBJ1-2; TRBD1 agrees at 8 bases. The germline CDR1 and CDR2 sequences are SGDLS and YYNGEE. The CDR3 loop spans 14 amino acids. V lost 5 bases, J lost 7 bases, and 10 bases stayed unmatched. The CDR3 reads CASRGSGGAGGYTF. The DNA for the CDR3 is TGTGCCAGCAGAGGGTCAGGGGGCGCGGGTGGCTACACCTTC.

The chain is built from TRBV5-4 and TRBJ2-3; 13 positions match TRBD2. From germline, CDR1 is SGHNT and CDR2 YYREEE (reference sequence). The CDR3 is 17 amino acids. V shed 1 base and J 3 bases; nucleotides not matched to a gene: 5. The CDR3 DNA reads TGTGCCAGCAGCTTGCTACTAGCGGGGGGGCCTACAGATACGCAGTATTTT. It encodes CASSLLLAGGPTDTQYF.

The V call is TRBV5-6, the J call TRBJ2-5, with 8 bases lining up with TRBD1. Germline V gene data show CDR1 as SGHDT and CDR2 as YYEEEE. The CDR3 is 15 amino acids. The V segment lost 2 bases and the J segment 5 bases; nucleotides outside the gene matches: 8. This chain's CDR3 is CASSFDRGIEETQYF. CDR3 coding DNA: TGTGCCAGCAGCTTTGACAGGGGCATCGAGGAGACCCAGTACTTC.

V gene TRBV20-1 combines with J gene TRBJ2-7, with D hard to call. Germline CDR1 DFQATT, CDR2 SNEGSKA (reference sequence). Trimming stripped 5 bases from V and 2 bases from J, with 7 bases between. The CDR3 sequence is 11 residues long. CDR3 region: CSAGATYEQYF. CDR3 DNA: TGCAGTGCTGGAGCCACCTACGAGCAGTACTTC.

The CDR3 nucleotides are TGCAGCGTGATAGCGGAACCTAGCACAGATACGCAGTATTTT. Amino acid sequence: CSVIAEPSTDTQYF. The V and J genes are TRBV29-1 and TRBJ2-3, with a possible D match to TRBD2 (6 bases). Germline V gene lookup returns CDR1 SQVTM and CDR2 ANQGSEA. V shed 6 bases and J shed 0 bases, with 13 bases lying between them. The CDR3 runs to 14 residues.

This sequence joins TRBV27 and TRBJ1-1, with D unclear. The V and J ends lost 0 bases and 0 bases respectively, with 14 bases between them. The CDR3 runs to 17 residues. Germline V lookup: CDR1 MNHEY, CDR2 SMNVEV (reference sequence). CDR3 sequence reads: CASSLSAPTNMNTEAFF. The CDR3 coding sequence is TGTGCCAGCAGTTTATCCGCCCCAACTAATATGAACACTGAAGCTTTCTTT.

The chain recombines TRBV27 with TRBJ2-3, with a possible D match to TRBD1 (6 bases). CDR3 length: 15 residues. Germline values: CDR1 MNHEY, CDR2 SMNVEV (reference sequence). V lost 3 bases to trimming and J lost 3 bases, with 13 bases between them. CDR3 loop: CASSFRGTRTDTQYF. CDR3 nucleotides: TGTGCCAGCAGTTTTAGGGGGACCAGGACAGATACGCAGTATTTT.